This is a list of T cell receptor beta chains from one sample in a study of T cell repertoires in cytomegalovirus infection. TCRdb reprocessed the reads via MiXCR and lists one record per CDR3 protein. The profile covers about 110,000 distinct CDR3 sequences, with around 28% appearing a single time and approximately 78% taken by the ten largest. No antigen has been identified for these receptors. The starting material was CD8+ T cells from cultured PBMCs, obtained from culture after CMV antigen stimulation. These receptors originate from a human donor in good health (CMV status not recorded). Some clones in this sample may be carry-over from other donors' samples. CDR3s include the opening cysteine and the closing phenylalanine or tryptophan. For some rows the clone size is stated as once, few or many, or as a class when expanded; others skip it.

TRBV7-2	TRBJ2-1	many	CASSLSGASYNEQFF
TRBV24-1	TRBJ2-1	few	CATSGSGDHNEQFF
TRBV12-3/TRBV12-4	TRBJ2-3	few	CVSSQRDTTDTQYF
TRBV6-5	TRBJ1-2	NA	CASTAGYGYTF
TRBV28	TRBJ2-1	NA	CASTFQGIYNEQFF
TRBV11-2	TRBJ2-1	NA	CASSYSGGPSYNEQFF
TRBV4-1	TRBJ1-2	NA	CASSQAVNYGYTF
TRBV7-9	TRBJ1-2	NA	CAAGGSGYGYTF
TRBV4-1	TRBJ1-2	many	CASSQVWAPYGYTF
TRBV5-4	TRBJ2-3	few	CASSLGVRRGGLDTQYF
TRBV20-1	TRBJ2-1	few	CSARADQRPYNEQFF
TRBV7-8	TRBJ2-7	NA	CASSLDSHYEQYF
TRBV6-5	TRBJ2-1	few	CASSPGLASNEQFF
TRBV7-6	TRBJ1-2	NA	CASSFLPTTYGYTF
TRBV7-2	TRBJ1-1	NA	CASGPPPRSMNTEAFF
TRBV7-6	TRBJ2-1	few	CASSLYVREANEQFF
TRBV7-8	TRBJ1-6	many	CASSSSGGNLGSYNSPLHF
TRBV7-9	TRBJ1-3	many	CASSSGTASGNTIYF
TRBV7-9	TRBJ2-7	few	CASSLEGWGNSYEQYF
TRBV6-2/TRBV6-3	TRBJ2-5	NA	CASSQTEQETQYF
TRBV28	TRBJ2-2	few	CASSGRALTGELFF
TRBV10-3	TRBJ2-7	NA	CAISEPRLGQGGYYEQYF
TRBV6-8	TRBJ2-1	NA	CASSLAGPSYNEQFF
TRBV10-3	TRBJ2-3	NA	CAISKTGTGGAEEDTQYF
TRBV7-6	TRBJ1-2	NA	CASSLDVGLRGYTF
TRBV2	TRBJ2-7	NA	CASSDSTVSYEQYF
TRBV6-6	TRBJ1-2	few	CASSYIATGENGYTF
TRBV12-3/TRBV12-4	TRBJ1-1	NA	CASSNMNTEAFF
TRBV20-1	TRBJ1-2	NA	CSAKKTGEGLGGYTF
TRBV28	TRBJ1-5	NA	CASSSRTGSGYQPQHF
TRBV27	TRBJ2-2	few	CASSYAGYTGELFF
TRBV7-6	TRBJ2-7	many	CASSSKDRGVYEQYF
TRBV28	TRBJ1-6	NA	CASTDTGNSPLHF
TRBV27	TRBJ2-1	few	CASSFQGAGEQFF
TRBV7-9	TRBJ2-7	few	CASSLARAGIEQYF
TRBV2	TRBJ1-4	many	CASRDRGRTNEKLFF
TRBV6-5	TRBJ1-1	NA	CASSYSDSSTEAFF
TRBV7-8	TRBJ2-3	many	CASTRFGLYTDTQYF
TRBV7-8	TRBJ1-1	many	CASSTSGGTEAFF
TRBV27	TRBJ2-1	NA	CASSLGLAGFTMRQFF
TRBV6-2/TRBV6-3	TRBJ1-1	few	CASSYLGSAEPMNTEAFF
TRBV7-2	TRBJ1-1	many	CASSSTRNTEAFF
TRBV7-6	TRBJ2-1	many	CASSALPGRPGDEQFF
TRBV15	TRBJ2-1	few	CATSGASDGSSYNEQFF
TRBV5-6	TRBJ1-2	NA	CASILSQLGGYTF
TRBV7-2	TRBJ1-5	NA	CASSLEQGGQPQHF
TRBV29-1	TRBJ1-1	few	CSVSENTEAFF
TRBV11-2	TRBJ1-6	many	CASSSDISSYNSPLHF
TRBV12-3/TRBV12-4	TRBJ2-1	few	CASSSLAGGYNEQFF
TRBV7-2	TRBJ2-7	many	CASSLAASYEQYF
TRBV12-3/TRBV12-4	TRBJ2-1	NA	CASGGEDEQFF
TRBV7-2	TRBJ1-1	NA	CASWGGQGSSLAFF
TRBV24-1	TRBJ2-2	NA	CATSDLASGRTGELFF
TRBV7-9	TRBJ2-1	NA	CASSLVSSGHNEQFF
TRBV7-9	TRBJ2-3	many	CASSVGLAGEVDTQYF
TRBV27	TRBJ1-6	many	CASSRGTGDSPLHF
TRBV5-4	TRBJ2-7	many	CASSLSQGSYEQYF